This T cell receptor beta chain is from a study of OX40 agonist ivuxolimab in advanced cancers. Study-level information: Treatment of patients was with ivuxolimab, an agonistic anti-OX40 (CD134) antibody. Administration of intravenous ivuxolimab to patients occurred every 2 weeks at 0.01 to 10 mg/kg. Prior checkpoint blockade (anti-PD-1, anti-PD-L1 or anti-CTLA-4) was permitted; 35% to 50% had it.

Produced via immunoSEQ multiplex PCR; TCRdb's table is partial and in-frame only. In the table there are about 100,000 clones, approximately 91% of which are singletons. Autoimmune disease history or systemic immunosuppression excluded patients. Germline V CDR1 and CDR2: ENHRY, SYGVKD. Losses at the gene ends were 10 bases for V and 4 bases for J; bases not matched to a gene: 6. The CDR3 contains 13 residues. This TCR was sampled from an adult with an advanced solid tumor such as melanoma, head and neck, liver or kidney cancer. Specimen: CD4+ or CD8+ T cells sorted from blood, collected in a trial of the OX40 agonist ivuxolimab. The chain combines TRBV10-3 with TRBJ1-3; TRBD1 agrees at 8 bases. DNA for the CDR3: TGTGCCAACACGGACAGGGACGGAAACACCATATATTTT. Amino acids: CANTDRDGNTIYF.